The 30 T cell receptor beta chains listed next were all sequenced from one sample in a study of T cells in Graves' hyperthyroidism and ophthalmopathy. Regions amplified from RNA transcripts were the TCR beta CDR3 regions. Carried out on the TCR CDR3, a first-round RT-PCR used the HTBI primer set. TCRdb passed the multiplex PCR reads through MiXCR, listing each CDR3 protein once. The sample yields around 420,000 distinct CDR3 sequences, 15% to 18% seen once. Material for sequencing was blood. The receptors shown here come from a woman aged 18 to 35 with Graves' hyperthyroidism.

The chain couples TRBV9 to TRBJ1-4; 7 bases line up with TRBD1. V was clipped by 4 bases and J by 5 bases; unmatched bases: 8. Germline assignment: CDR1 SGDLS and CDR2 YYNGEE. The CDR3 spans 15 residues. As DNA, the CDR3 is TGTGCCAGCAGCCCAGGGGGGACGGAGAATGAAAAACTGTTTTTT. This sequence encodes CASSPGGTENEKLFF.

In this sample, this clonotype turned up many times. This chain links TRBV10-1 with TRBJ2-5, with TRBD1 as a possible D gene (5 bases). V was shortened by 0 bases and J by 5 bases, with 16 bases between the two germline ends. CDR3 length: 16 residues. Germline V gene lookup returns CDR1 WNHNN and CDR2 SYGVQD (reference sequence). The chain's CDR3 is CASSESRSLAGETQYF. The CDR3 region has the DNA TGCGCCAGCAGTGAGTCGAGAAGTCTGGCAGGGGAGACCCAGTACTTC.

Only a few counts were recorded for this clonotype. The chain combines TRBV10-2 with TRBJ2-1; D is perhaps TRBD2 (5 bases). Germline V gives CDR1 WSHSY, CDR2 SAAADI. The CDR3 extends over 14 amino acids. V gave up 5 bases and J gave up 4 bases, with 12 bases separating them. The DNA for the CDR3 is TGCGCCAGCAGTAGAACGGGATTTTACAATGAGCAGTTCTTC. Translating it yields CASSRTGFYNEQFF.

This clonotype came up many times. This chain connects TRBV5-5 to TRBJ2-2; 11 positions match TRBD2. This CDR3 comprises 18 residues. V shed 3 bases and J 1 base; nucleotides not matched to a gene: 8. Germline lookup yields CDR1 SGHKS and CDR2 YYEKEE (reference sequence). CDR3 protein: CASSYPTSGALNTGELFF. The CDR3 DNA follows: TGTGCCAGCAGCTACCCGACTAGCGGGGCCCTGAACACCGGGGAGCTGTTTTTT.

This clonotype was recorded many times. V usage is TRBV30 and J usage is TRBJ1-4; possible D gene TRBD1, 5 bases. Germline values: CDR1 GTSNPN, CDR2 SVGIG (reference sequence). CDR3 length: 14 residues. Between the trimmed V and J ends, which lost 4 bases and 4 bases, there was a span of 13 bases. DNA of the CDR3: TGTGCCTGGACGAGTGGAGGGGATAATGAAAAACTGTTTTTT. It specifies CAWTSGGDNEKLFF.

This clonotype has ten or more counts. Mismatch with germline at one junction end may stem from a read error. The chain links TRBV29-1 to TRBJ2-1, with D unclear. Germline V gene lookup returns CDR1 SQVTM and CDR2 ANQGSEA. This CDR3 comprises 14 residues. The CDR3 nucleotides are TGCAGCGTCGAAGGGTCCGATCCCTACAATGAGCAGTTCTTC. This encodes CSVEGSDPYNEQFF.

The V and J genes are TRBV6-5 and TRBJ1-1; D is ambiguous. The germline CDR1 and CDR2 sequences are MNHEY and SVGAGI. Trimming left V 2 bases short and J 3 bases short, with 16 bases between. The CDR3 is made up of 16 amino acids. The CDR3 DNA reads as TGTGCCAGCAGTTACAGAGTGGACGATGGTCACACTGAAGCTTTCTTT. It codes for CASSYRVDDGHTEAFF.

As for this clonotype: Lacking the conserved final phenylalanine or tryptophan, this CDR3 likely reflects a read error. The rearrangement uses TRBV25-1 and TRBJ2-1; 10 bases fit TRBD2. This CDR3 spans 19 amino acids. CDR1 and CDR2 from the germline V gene are MGHDK and SYGVNS. V was clipped by 2 bases and J by 1 base; unmatched bases: 11. The chain's CDR3 is CASSEVPLGTSESYNEQFL. CDR3 nucleotide sequence: TGTGCCAGCAGTGAAGTCCCCCTGGGGACTAGCGAATCCTACAATGAGCAGTTCCTC.

This clonotype occurred many times. The rearrangement links TRBV6-5 to TRBJ2-3; no definite D call. Germline lookup yields CDR1 MNHEY and CDR2 SVGAGI. The CDR3 has 14 amino acids. Trimming took 0 bases from V and 6 from J, leaving 10 bases between them. CDR3 nucleotide sequence: TGTGCCAGCAGTTACTCGACCACTGTGGATACGCAGTATTTT. Its translation: CASSYSTTVDTQYF.

This clonotype was counted a few times. V usage is TRBV2 and J usage is TRBJ1-1; D is unresolved. The CDR3 totals 13 residues. Per germline, CDR1 SNHLY and CDR2 FYNNEI. V lost 8 bases and J lost 0, with 10 bases in between. The DNA for the CDR3 is TGTGCCAGCTTCTCTACACTGAACACTGAAGCTTTCTTT. This sequence encodes CASFSTLNTEAFF.

This clonotype came up many times. The J gene is TRBJ2-3, the V gene TRBV28, with no clear D. Trimming took 5 bases from V and 10 from J, leaving 22 bases between them. Germline CDR1 reads MDHEN; CDR2 reads SYDVKM. This CDR3 is built from 15 residues. The DNA for the CDR3 is TGTGCCAGCAGTACCCCTCCCCCGCCAGATAGGGCGCAGTATTTT. This translates into CASSTPPPPDRAQYF.

This clonotype was found many times. The chain recombines TRBV10-3 with TRBJ2-7; a possible D gene is TRBD1 (6 bases). This CDR3 spans 14 amino acids. Trimming left V 3 bases short and J 3 bases short, with 12 bases between. Germline CDR1 reads ENHRY; CDR2 reads SYGVKD. In DNA, the CDR3 is TGTGCCATCAGTGACACGGGACACAACTACGAGCAGTACTTC. Protein product: CAISDTGHNYEQYF.

The chain joins TRBV30 to TRBJ2-7, with 9 bases lining up with TRBD1. Germline CDR1 is GTSNPN and CDR2 is SVGIG (reference sequence). The CDR3 extends over 12 amino acids. J was trimmed by 6 bases and V by 2 bases; bases with no gene match: 2. CDR3 sequence reads: CAWSRTGAEQYF. CDR3 DNA sequence: TGTGCCTGGAGTCGGACAGGGGCCGAGCAGTACTTC.

The chain has TRBV12-3 or TRBV12-4 and TRBJ2-3, with 9 positions matching TRBD2. After removal of 2 bases from V and 0 bases from J, the junction contained 3 bases not matched to a gene. This CDR3 spans 16 amino acids. For the CDR3, the DNA is TGTGCCAGCAGTTTAACGACTAGCGGTAGCACAGATACGCAGTATTTT. This encodes CASSLTTSGSTDTQYF.

This clonotype was seen ten or more times. V and J are TRBV2 and TRBJ2-4; a weak D match, TRBD2 (7 bases). Germline CDR1 and CDR2: SNHLY and FYNNEI. The V gene lost 7 bases and the J gene lost 6 bases, with 19 bases spanning the gap. The CDR3 sequence is 15 residues long. Here the CDR3 DNA reads TGTGCCAGCAAAAAAGGGGGGAGGGCCGGAAACATTCAGTACTTC. Amino acids: CASKKGGRAGNIQYF.

This clonotype has at least ten counts. The chain uses TRBV5-1 and TRBJ1-2, with 9 positions matching TRBD1. CDR3 length equals 14 residues. Germline V gene data show CDR1 as SGHRS and CDR2 as YFSETQ. The trim removed 4 bases at V and 8 bases at J, leaving 9 bases unmatched. The CDR3 nucleotides read TGCGCCAGCAGCCTCTCACAGGGGGCGTGGGGCTACACCTTC. It specifies CASSLSQGAWGYTF.

This clonotype appeared many times. This sequence joins TRBV15 and TRBJ1-1; D is unclear. Germline V gene lookup returns CDR1 LNHNV and CDR2 YYDKDF (reference sequence). CDR3 size: 12 residues. V was clipped by 0 bases and J by 6 bases, with 5 bases between them. The CDR3 protein is CATSRDSAEAFF. CDR3 in DNA: TGTGCCACCAGCAGAGATTCCGCTGAAGCTTTCTTT.

V is TRBV11-2 and J is TRBJ1-5; weak D call: TRBD1 (5 bases). The V end lost 2 bases, the J end lost 5 bases, and 13 bases lay between the germline ends. The CDR3 consists of 15 residues. Germline CDR1 reads SGHAT; CDR2 reads FQNNGV. The CDR3 DNA sequence: TGTGCCAGCAGCTTAAAAGGGACCCCGGATCAGCCCCAGCATTTT. The encoded protein is CASSLKGTPDQPQHF.

This clonotype has at least ten counts. DNA of the CDR3: TGCAGTGCTAGAGAAACAGGGGGCCGAGGCTACACCTTC. Protein product: CSARETGGRGYTF. The chain joins TRBV20-1 to TRBJ1-2; 9 nucleotides line up with TRBD1. Germline assignment: CDR1 DFQATT and CDR2 SNEGSKA (reference sequence). The CDR3 loop spans 13 amino acids. V lost 0 bases, J lost 8 bases, and 4 bases stayed unmatched.

This clonotype was counted many times. The genes are TRBV18 and TRBJ1-1; maybe TRBD1 (5 bases). Germline V gene data show CDR1 as KGHSH and CDR2 as LQKENI. The CDR3 has 12 residues. V was cut by 6 bases and J by 4 bases, with 9 bases left in between. CDR3: CASSGGSTEAFF. The CDR3 coding sequence is TGTGCCAGCTCGGGGGGAAGCACTGAAGCTTTCTTT.

This clonotype showed up many times. V and J are TRBV27 and TRBJ2-3; D may be TRBD1 (6 bases). Germline V CDR1 and CDR2: MNHEY, SMNVEV (reference sequence). Trimming took 7 bases from V and 4 from J, leaving 12 bases between them. The CDR3 is 13 residues long. The CDR3 loop reads CASKQGKPDTQYF. The DNA for the CDR3 is TGTGCCAGCAAACAGGGTAAACCAGATACGCAGTATTTT.

The CDR3 spells CASSEFQRNIQYF. The CDR3 DNA reads TGTGCCAGCAGTGAGTTCCAAAGAAACATTCAGTACTTC. This sequence joins TRBV2 and TRBJ2-4; D not resolved. Deletions cut 3 bases from V and 6 bases from J, with 9 bases between. The CDR3 runs 13 residues. Germline V CDR1 and CDR2: SNHLY, FYNNEI. The complete variable domain, with remaining parts taken from reference TRBV2 and TRBJ2-4, reads EPEVTQTPSHQVTQMGQEVILRCVPISNHLYFYWYRQILGQKVEFLVSFYNNEISEKSEIFDDQFSVERPDGSNFTLKIRSTKLEDSAMYFCASSEFQRNIQYFGAGTRLSVL.

This chain connects TRBV4-1 to TRBJ2-1; 9 positions match TRBD2. Trimming at V came to 3 bases and at J to 0 bases, leaving 6 bases not matched to a gene. The CDR3 has 17 amino acids. The germline V gene has CDR1 MGHRA and CDR2 YSYEKL. The CDR3 loop reads CASSQPSGRSSYNEQFF. In DNA form, the CDR3 reads TGCGCCAGCAGCCAGCCCAGCGGGAGGAGCTCCTACAATGAGCAGTTCTTC.

The table lists this clonotype with a few counts. The chain has TRBV19 and TRBJ1-5, with TRBD1 as a possible D gene (6 bases). The CDR3 is made up of 18 amino acids. V was shortened by 0 bases and J by 0 bases, with 15 bases between the two germline ends. From germline, CDR1 is LNHDA and CDR2 SQIVND (reference sequence). The CDR3 spells CASSIDPPTGYSNQPQHF. Here the CDR3 DNA reads TGTGCCAGTAGTATAGACCCGCCGACAGGCTATAGCAATCAGCCCCAGCATTTT.

Ten or more counts support this clonotype. This rearrangement joins TRBV29-1 to TRBJ2-3, with D perhaps TRBD2 (5 bases). Deletions cut 3 bases from V and 1 base from J, with 11 bases between. Germline CDR1 SQVTM, CDR2 ANQGSEA. CDR3 length: 14 residues. This CDR3 reads CSVEGSARTDTQYF. The CDR3 DNA sequence: TGCAGCGTTGAGGGTAGCGCCCGCACAGATACGCAGTATTTT.

This clonotype came up a few times. CDR3 residues: CASSPGTGGWGTDTQYF. CDR3 DNA sequence: TGTGCCAGCAGCCCCGGGACAGGGGGTTGGGGCACAGATACGCAGTATTTT. This chain joins TRBV9 and TRBJ2-3; TRBD1 aligns across 11 bases. V shed 4 bases, J shed 1 base, and the junction held 8 bases outside the gene matches. Per the germline V gene, CDR1 is SGDLS and CDR2 is YYNGEE. The CDR3 is 17 amino acids. Complete variable domain (other parts from reference TRBV9 and TRBJ2-3): DSGVTQTPKHLITATGQRVTLRCSPRSGDLSVYWYQQSLDQGLQFLIQYYNGEERAKGNILERFSAQQFPDLHSELNLSSLELGDSALYFCASSPGTGGWGTDTQYFGPGTRLTVL.

A remark on this clonotype: One end of the junction fails to match germline, which may point to a read error. The chain is built from TRBV5-1 and TRBJ1-2; D ambiguous. This CDR3 has 12 residues. Germline V CDR1 and CDR2: SGHRS, YFSETQ. CDR3 coding DNA: TGCGCCAACAGCTATTCCAACTATGGCTACACCTTC. It is translated as CANSYSNYGYTF.

This clonotype appeared many times. J is TRBJ2-7 and V is TRBV5-6, with D hard to call. Germline loops: CDR1 SGHDT, CDR2 YYEEEE. The CDR3 contains 12 residues. V was clipped by 1 base and J by 9 bases, with 11 bases between them. The CDR3 is CASSLSSLGQYF. The CDR3, as DNA: TGTGCCAGCAGCTTGTCCAGCCTCGGGCAGTACTTC.

In this sample, this clonotype turned up a few times. The chain couples TRBV7-9 to TRBJ2-7; D is undetermined. V dropped 1 base and J dropped 3 bases, with 10 bases sitting between them. The germline V gene encodes CDR1 SEHNR and CDR2 FQNEAQ (reference sequence). This CDR3 has 14 residues. The CDR3 region has the DNA TGTGCCAGCAGCTTAGTTCCAAATAACTACGAGCAGTACTTC. Protein product: CASSLVPNNYEQYF.

This clonotype came up a few times. The gene calls are TRBV27 and TRBJ2-7, with a possible D match to TRBD1 (5 bases). The CDR3 loop spans 13 amino acids. The ends were cut back, 3 bases at V and 7 bases at J, with 13 bases in the middle. Germline V lookup: CDR1 MNHEY, CDR2 SMNVEV (reference sequence). In DNA, the CDR3 is TGTGCCAGCAGTTTGCGCAGGGAAGGGGAGCAGTACTTC. Its protein is CASSLRREGEQYF.